The 13 T cell receptor beta chains below all came from one sample that was sequenced in a study of cytomegalovirus exposure and HLA in healthy donors. This PCR relied on a set of 60 Vbeta primers and 13 Jbeta primers. TCRdb's copy holds only in-frame clones and misses some; the assay was immunoSEQ multiplex PCR. The sample holds some 160,000 clones, roughly 80% seen once. The sequencing sample was made of PBMCs. The receptors stem from a man aged 45-65 years in good health and CMV-seropositive.

The chain combines TRBV28 with TRBJ1-1; D is possibly TRBD1 (6 bases). With 6 bases removed from V and 2 bases from J, the gap between germline ends came to 10 bases. CDR3 length equals 13 residues. From germline, CDR1 is MDHEN and CDR2 SYDVKM. CDR3 nucleotides: TGTGCCAGCAGCCTAGGGGGAAACACTGAAGCTTTCTTT. Translation gives CASSLGGNTEAFF.

This chain uses TRBV2 with TRBJ2-3; no firm D call. The V gene's germline CDR1 is SNHLY and CDR2 FYNNEI. This CDR3 is 14 amino acids long. V shed 5 bases and J shed 6 bases, with 15 bases lying between them. The CDR3 sequence is CASSPQTERDTQYF. Written as DNA, the CDR3 is TGTGCCAGCAGTCCCCAGACGGAGAGGGATACGCAGTATTTT.

This rearrangement joins TRBV6-5 to TRBJ2-3; TRBD2 agrees at 7 bases. V was pared by 7 bases and J by 4 bases, with 11 bases of the junction left unmatched. The germline gives CDR1 MNHEY, CDR2 SVGAGI. This CDR3 has 15 amino acids. CDR3 loop: CASNAGAGVSDTQYF. CDR3 bases: TGTGCCAGCAACGCCGGGGCGGGAGTCTCAGATACGCAGTATTTT.

This rearrangement joins TRBV7-2 to TRBJ2-5; a weak D match, TRBD2 (6 bases). The CDR3 covers 18 residues. Between the trimmed V and J ends, which lost 2 bases and 1 base, there was a span of 20 bases. Germline V gene sequence: CDR1 SGHTA, CDR2 FQGNSA. CDR3 amino acids: CASSLKQAVAVSQETQYF. CDR3 DNA: TGTGCCAGCAGCTTAAAGCAGGCGGTAGCGGTATCCCAAGAGACCCAGTACTTC.

This chain links TRBV5-1 with TRBJ1-2; D ambiguous. CDR1 is SGHRS, CDR2 YFSETQ, per germline. The CDR3 is 13 amino acids. With 2 bases removed from V and 2 bases from J, the gap between germline ends came to 7 bases. In DNA form, the CDR3 reads TGCGCCAGCAGCTTTATTGAGAACTATGGCTACACCTTC. Translation gives CASSFIENYGYTF.

V usage is TRBV29-1 and J usage is TRBJ2-2; D not resolved. V was shortened by 5 bases and J by 1 base, with 5 bases between the two germline ends. This CDR3 contains 12 residues. The germline V gene has CDR1 SQVTM and CDR2 ANQGSEA. The DNA for the CDR3 is TGCAGCGTTCAAAAGAACACCGGGGAGCTGTTTTTT. It yields the protein CSVQKNTGELFF.

This clone was picked up one time. The V call is TRBV7-2, the J call TRBJ1-6; no definite D call. V was pared by 1 base and J by 9 bases, with 16 bases between. The CDR3 covers 16 residues. The germline gives CDR1 SGHTA, CDR2 FQGNSA. CDR3 nucleotide sequence: TGTGCCAGCAGCTTAGGTTGGGGATCCGGGATTTCACCCCTCCACTTT. This encodes CASSLGWGSGISPLHF.

This chain connects TRBV18 to TRBJ2-1; 12 positions agree with TRBD2. V lost 5 bases to trimming and J lost 9 bases; unmatched junction nucleotides: 2. From germline, CDR1 is KGHSH and CDR2 LQKENI. CDR3 length: 13 amino acids. CDR3 DNA: TGTGCCAGCTCATCTAGCGGGAGGGGTGAGCAGTTCTTC. This encodes CASSSSGRGEQFF.

The chain recombines TRBV5-1 with TRBJ2-1; 10 positions agree with TRBD2. The CDR3 spans 14 residues. Looked up from germline, CDR1 is SGHRS and CDR2 is YFSETQ. V gave up 0 bases and J gave up 15 bases; unmatched junction bases: 9. The CDR3 nucleotides read TGCGCCAGCAGCTTGGAGGCTAGCGGGAGTATAGCGTTCTTC. It yields the protein CASSLEASGSIAFF.

V and J are TRBV5-1 and TRBJ2-5, with D tentatively TRBD2 (6 bases). CDR1 is SGHRS, CDR2 YFSETQ, per germline. The CDR3 runs to 13 residues. Trimming took 4 bases from V and 4 from J, leaving 11 bases between them. CDR3 coding DNA: TGCGCCAGCAGCCCTCTGGAGGGAGAGACCCAGTACTTC. Protein sequence: CASSPLEGETQYF.

The genes are TRBV4-1 and TRBJ2-2; possible D gene TRBD2, 6 bases. Germline values: CDR1 MGHRA, CDR2 YSYEKL. This CDR3 has 14 residues. The ends were cut back, 4 bases at V and 8 bases at J, with 14 bases in the middle. Here the CDR3 reads CASSPDRLVGELFF. In DNA form, the CDR3 reads TGCGCCAGCAGCCCGGATCGACTAGTTGGGGAGCTGTTTTTT.

This clone has only a few counts. J is TRBJ2-1 and V is TRBV10-3, with D perhaps TRBD2 (6 bases). Trimming shortened V by 4 bases and J by 4 bases, and 11 bases separated the two germline ends. This CDR3 has 14 amino acids. The germline CDR1 and CDR2 sequences are ENHRY and SYGVKD. CDR3 loop: CAISGLGAYNEQFF. CDR3 coding DNA: TGTGCCATCAGTGGACTAGGGGCTTACAATGAGCAGTTCTTC.

This chain joins TRBV2 and TRBJ1-2, with D uncertain. Germline V lookup: CDR1 SNHLY, CDR2 FYNNEI. This CDR3 spans 12 amino acids. Deletions cut 8 bases from V and 4 bases from J, with 11 bases between. The CDR3 nucleotides read TGTGCCAGCCCTGGCGGCGGCTATGGCTACACCTTC. Translation: CASPGGGYGYTF.